Listed below are T cell receptor beta chains from one sample, sequenced in a study of T cells in Graves' hyperthyroidism and ophthalmopathy. TCRdb used MiXCR to reprocess the multiplex PCR reads, holding one entry per CDR3 protein. The sample lists more than 650,000 distinct CDR3 sequences, around 15% seen once, with more than 8.5% in the top ten. Source material: blood. These receptors were taken from a young woman with Graves' hyperthyroidism. Each CDR3 is given with its conserved first and last residue. A D gene is named only where the DNA matches it firmly. Clone size is stated in some rows and not others, as once, few, many or a class when expanded.

D gene,V gene,J gene,clone size,CDR3 DNA,CDR3 protein
TRBD2,TRBV12-3/TRBV12-4,TRBJ2-1,many,TGTGCCAGCAGTTCTTTCCTGGGACTAGCGGGAGACCATGAGCAGTTCTTC,CASSSFLGLAGDHEQFF
.,TRBV5-6,TRBJ1-5,.,TGTGCCAGCAGCCCAGGCCCGGGGGCAAATCAGCCCCAGCATTTT,CASSPGPGANQPQHF
.,TRBV4-3,TRBJ2-3,.,TGCGCCAGCAGCCGGGAGTGGGTAAGGCCAGATACGCAGTATTTT,CASSREWVRPDTQYF
TRBD2,TRBV7-9,TRBJ2-7,few,TGTGCCAGCAGCTTAGTCCCTAGCGGGGCTCTCGAACCCTACGAGCAGTACTTC,CASSLVPSGALEPYEQYF
TRBD1,TRBV27,TRBJ1-2,many,TGTGCCAGCAGCCCCAAAGGGACAGGCGGGGGCTACACCTTC,CASSPKGTGGGYTF
.,TRBV11-1,TRBJ2-5,many,TGTGCCAGCGGTTTAGAGACCCAGTACTTC,CASGLETQYF
TRBD2,TRBV12-3/TRBV12-4,TRBJ2-1,.,TGTGCCAGCAGTACTAGCGGGAGGGCCCAAGGAAATGAGCAGTTCTTC,CASSTSGRAQGNEQFF
.,TRBV19,TRBJ2-1,many,TGTGCCAGTAGTATACTCGTCACGAGGGGTTACAATGAGCAGTTCTTC,CASSILVTRGYNEQFF
TRBD1,TRBV30,TRBJ1-6,.,TGTGCCTGGAGCTCCACAGGGGGCTCCTATAATTCACCCCTCCACTTT,CAWSSTGGSYNSPLHF
TRBD2,TRBV25-1,TRBJ2-1,.,TGTGCCAGCAAACCCAAGACTAGCGGGAGTCATGAGCAGTTCTTC,CASKPKTSGSHEQFF
.,TRBV6-1,TRBJ2-7,.,TGTGCCAGCAGTGCGCAGGGGAGCAATGAGCAGTACTTC,CASSAQGSNEQYF